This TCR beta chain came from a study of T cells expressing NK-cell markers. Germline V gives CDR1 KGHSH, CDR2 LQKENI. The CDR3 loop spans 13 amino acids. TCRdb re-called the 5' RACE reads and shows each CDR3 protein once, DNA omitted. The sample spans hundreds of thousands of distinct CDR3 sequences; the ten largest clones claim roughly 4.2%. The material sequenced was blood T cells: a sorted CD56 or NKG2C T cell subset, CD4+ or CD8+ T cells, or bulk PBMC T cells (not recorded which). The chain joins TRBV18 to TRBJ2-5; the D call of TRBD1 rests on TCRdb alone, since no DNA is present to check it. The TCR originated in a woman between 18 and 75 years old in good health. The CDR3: CAAQKGQQETQYF.